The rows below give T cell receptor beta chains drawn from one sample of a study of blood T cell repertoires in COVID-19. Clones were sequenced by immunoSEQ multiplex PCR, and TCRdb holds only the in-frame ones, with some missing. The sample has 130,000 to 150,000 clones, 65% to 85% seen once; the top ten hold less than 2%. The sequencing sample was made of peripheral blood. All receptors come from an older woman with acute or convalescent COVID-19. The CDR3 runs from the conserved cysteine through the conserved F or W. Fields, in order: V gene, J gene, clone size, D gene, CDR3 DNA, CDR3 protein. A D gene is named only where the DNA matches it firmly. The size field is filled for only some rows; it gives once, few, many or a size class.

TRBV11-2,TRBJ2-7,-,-,TGTGCCAGCAGCTTCCGACACAGACAATACGAGCAGTACTTC,CASSFRHRQYEQYF
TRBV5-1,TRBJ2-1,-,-,TGCGCCAGCAGCCCAGGCCAACGGGGGAATGAGCAGTTCTTC,CASSPGQRGNEQFF
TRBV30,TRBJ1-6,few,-,TGTGCGTGTGGCGGGGAGAGGGTGTCTAATTCACCCCTCCACTTT,CACGGERVSNSPLHF
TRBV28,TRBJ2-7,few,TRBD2,TGTGCCAGCAGTGCGCCCGGGACTAGCGGTATGCAGTACTTC,CASSAPGTSGMQYF
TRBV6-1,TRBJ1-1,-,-,TGTGCCAGCAGTGAAGCGCTTAGGGGAACTGAAGCTTTCTTT,CASSEALRGTEAFF
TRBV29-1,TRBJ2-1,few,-,TGCAGCGTTGAAGGGGGGCAACCGGGACCTTACAATGAGCAGTTCTTC,CSVEGGQPGPYNEQFF
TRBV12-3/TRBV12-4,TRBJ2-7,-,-,TGTGCCAGCAGTTCGAGCTACGAGCAGTACTTC,CASSSSYEQYF
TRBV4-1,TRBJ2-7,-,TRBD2,TGCGCCAGCAGCTCCTTGGCGGGAGGCTACGAGCAGTACTTC,CASSSLAGGYEQYF
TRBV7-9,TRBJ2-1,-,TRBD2,TGTGCCAGCAGACCCGGGACTAGCGGCAATGAGCAGTTCTTC,CASRPGTSGNEQFF
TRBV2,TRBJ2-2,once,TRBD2,TGTGCCAGCAGGGGACTAGCGGGTAACGGGGAGCTGTTTTTT,CASRGLAGNGELFF
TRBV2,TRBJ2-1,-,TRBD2,TGTGCCTCATGGACTAGCGGGAAGAGCTCCTACAATGAGCAGTTCTTC,CASWTSGKSSYNEQFF